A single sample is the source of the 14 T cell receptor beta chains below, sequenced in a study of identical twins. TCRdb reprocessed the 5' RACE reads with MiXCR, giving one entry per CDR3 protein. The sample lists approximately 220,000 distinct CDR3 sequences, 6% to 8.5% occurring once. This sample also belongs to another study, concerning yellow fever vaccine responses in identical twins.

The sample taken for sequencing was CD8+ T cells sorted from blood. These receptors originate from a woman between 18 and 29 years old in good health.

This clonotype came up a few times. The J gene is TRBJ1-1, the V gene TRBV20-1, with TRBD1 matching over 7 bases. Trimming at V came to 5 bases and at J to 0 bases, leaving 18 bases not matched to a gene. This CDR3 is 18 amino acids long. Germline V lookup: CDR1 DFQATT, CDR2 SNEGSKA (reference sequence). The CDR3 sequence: CSAEGELTGLGVNTEAFF. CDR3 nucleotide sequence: TGCAGTGCTGAAGGGGAGCTGACAGGGCTGGGGGTGAACACTGAAGCTTTCTTT.

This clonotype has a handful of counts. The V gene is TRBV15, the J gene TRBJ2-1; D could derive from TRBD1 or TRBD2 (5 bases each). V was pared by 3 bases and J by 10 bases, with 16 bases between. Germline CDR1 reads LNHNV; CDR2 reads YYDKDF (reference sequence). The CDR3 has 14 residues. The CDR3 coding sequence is TGTGCCACCAGCAGCTCCCCCCGGGGCAACGAGCAGTTCTTC. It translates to CATSSSPRGNEQFF.

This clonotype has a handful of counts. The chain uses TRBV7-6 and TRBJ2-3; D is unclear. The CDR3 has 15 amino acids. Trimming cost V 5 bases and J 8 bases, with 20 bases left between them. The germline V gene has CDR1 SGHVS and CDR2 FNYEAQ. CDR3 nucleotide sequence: TGTGCCAGCAGCGACCCGTTCCTCGTGGGCGCTACGCAGTATTTT. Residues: CASSDPFLVGATQYF. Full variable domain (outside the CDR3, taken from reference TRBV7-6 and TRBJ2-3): GAGVSQSPRYKVTKRGQDVALRCDPISGHVSLYWYRQALGQGPEFLTYFNYEAQQDKSGLPNDRFSAERPEGSISTLTIQRTEQRDSAMYRCASSDPFLVGATQYFGPGTRLTVL.

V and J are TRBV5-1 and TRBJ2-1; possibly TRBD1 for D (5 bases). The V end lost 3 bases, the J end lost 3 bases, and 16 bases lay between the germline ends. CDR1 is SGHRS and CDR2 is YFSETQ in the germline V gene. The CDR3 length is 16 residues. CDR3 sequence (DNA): TGCGCCAGCAGCTCCCCAGGGCGTGAGGTCTACAATGAGCAGTTCTTC. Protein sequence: CASSSPGREVYNEQFF.

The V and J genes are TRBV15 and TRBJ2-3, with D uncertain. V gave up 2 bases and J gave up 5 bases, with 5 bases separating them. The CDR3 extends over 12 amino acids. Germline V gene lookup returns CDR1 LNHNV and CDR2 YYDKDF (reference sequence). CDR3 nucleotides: TGTGCCACCAGCAGATCGGAAGATACGCAGTATTTT. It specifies CATSRSEDTQYF.

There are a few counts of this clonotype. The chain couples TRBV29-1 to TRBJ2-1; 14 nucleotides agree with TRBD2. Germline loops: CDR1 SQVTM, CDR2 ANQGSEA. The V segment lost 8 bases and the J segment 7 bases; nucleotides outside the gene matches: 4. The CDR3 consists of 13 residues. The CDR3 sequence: CSQTSGGGNEQFF. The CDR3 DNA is TGCAGCCAGACTAGCGGGGGGGGGAATGAGCAGTTCTTC.

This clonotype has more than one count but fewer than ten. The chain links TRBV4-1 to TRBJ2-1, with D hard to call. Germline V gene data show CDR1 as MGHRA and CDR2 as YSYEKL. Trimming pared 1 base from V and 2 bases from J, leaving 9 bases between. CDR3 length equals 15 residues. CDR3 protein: CASSQGASPYNEQFF. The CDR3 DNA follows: TGCGCCAGCAGCCAAGGGGCAAGTCCCTACAATGAGCAGTTCTTC.

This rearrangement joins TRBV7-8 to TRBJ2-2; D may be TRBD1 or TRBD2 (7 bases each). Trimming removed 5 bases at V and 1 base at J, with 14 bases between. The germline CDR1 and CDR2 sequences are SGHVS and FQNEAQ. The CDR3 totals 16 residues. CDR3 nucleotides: TGTGCCAGCAGCCCAGGGGGGGGCCTGAACACCGGGGAGCTGTTTTTT. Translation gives CASSPGGGLNTGELFF.

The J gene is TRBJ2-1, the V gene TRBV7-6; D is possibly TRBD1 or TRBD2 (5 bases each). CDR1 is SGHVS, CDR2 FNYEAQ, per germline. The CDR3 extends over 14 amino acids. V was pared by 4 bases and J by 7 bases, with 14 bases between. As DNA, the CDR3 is TGTGCCAGCAGCTGGGGGACCGCATTGAATGAGCAGTTCTTC. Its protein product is CASSWGTALNEQFF.

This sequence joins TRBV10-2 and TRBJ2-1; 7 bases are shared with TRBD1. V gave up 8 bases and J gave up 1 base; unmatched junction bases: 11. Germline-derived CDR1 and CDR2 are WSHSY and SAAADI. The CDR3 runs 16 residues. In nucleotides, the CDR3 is TGCGCCAGCCTAACCGGCCGGGACAGATCCTACAATGAGCAGTTCTTC. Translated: CASLTGRDRSYNEQFF.

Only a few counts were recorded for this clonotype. The CDR3 protein is CASLANREWALGGETQYF. As DNA, the CDR3 is TGTGCCAGCCTGGCAAACAGGGAGTGGGCTCTGGGAGGGGAGACCCAGTACTTC. The rearrangement joins TRBV2 to TRBJ2-5, with D perhaps TRBD2 (7 bases). V was trimmed by 8 bases and J by 5 bases, leaving 30 bases between them. The CDR3 is 18 residues long. Germline V gene lookup returns CDR1 SNHLY and CDR2 FYNNEI.

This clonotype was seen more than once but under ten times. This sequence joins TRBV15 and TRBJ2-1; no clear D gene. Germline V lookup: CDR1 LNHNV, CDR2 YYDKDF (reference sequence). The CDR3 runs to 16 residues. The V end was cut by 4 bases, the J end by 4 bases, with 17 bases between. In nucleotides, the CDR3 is TGTGCCACCAGCATCCCTTATGAGGCCCCTTACAATGAGCAGTTCTTC. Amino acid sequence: CATSIPYEAPYNEQFF.

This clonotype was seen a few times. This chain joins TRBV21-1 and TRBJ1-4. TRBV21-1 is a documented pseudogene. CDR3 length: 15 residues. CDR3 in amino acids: CASSKASEVNEKLFF. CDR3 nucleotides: TGTGCCAGCAGCAAAGCTTCAGAAGTTAATGAAAAACTGTTTTTT.

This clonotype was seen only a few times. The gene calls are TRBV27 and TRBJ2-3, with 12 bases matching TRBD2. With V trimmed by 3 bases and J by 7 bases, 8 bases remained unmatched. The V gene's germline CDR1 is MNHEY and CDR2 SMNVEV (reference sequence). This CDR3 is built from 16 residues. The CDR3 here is CASSFTLAGGPYTQYF. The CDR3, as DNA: TGTGCCAGCAGTTTTACGCTAGCGGGAGGGCCATATACGCAGTATTTT.